One sample yielded the 11 T cell receptor beta chains listed below, sequenced in a study of shared T cell receptors in the human thymus. Generated by immunoSEQ multiplex PCR, the TCRdb table keeps only in-frame clones and is missing some. The sample consists of a few hundred thousand clones, roughly 94% of them appearing once. What was sequenced was thymocytes. All receptors come from a human donor.

This sequence joins TRBV18 and TRBJ2-1; 8 nucleotides align to TRBD2. CDR1 is KGHSH and CDR2 is LQKENI in the germline V gene. The CDR3 loop spans 16 amino acids. Unmatched junction bases numbered 12, after V lost 2 bases and J lost 9 bases. CDR3 nucleotide sequence: TGTGCCAGCTCACCAGTCAGCGGGAGAGCCGCCCGTGAGCAGTTCTTC. It codes for CASSPVSGRAAREQFF. The full variable domain, with the rest looked up from reference TRBV18 and TRBJ2-1, is NAGVMQNPRHLVRRRGQEARLRCSPMKGHSHVYWYRQLPEEGLKFMVYLQKENIIDESGMPKERFSAEFPKEGPSILRIQQVVRGDSAAYFCASSPVSGRAAREQFFGPGTRLTVL.

The chain employs TRBV27 and TRBJ2-2; tentative D call: TRBD2 (6 bases). Trimming removed 0 bases at V and 1 base at J, with 15 bases between. The CDR3 has 18 amino acids. Germline lookup yields CDR1 MNHEY and CDR2 SMNVEV (reference sequence). CDR3 nucleotide sequence: TGTGCCAGCAGTTTATCCGGATACCCGGGACTGAACACCGGGGAGCTGTTTTTT. Translating it yields CASSLSGYPGLNTGELFF.

The chain joins TRBV13 to TRBJ2-7; 11 bases map to TRBD2. The J segment lost 4 bases and the V segment lost 5 bases, leaving 10 bases of the junction unmatched. This CDR3 region has 16 residues. CDR1 is PRHDT, CDR2 FYEKMQ, per germline (reference sequence). CDR3 sequence (DNA): TGTGCCAGCAGCGTATGGGGGACTAGCGGAATGTACGAGCAGTACTTC. This translates into CASSVWGTSGMYEQYF.

The genes are TRBV6-5 and TRBJ1-2; D is uncertain. CDR1 and CDR2 from the germline V gene are MNHEY and SVGAGI. The CDR3 spans 12 residues. Trimming removed 6 bases at V and 8 bases at J, with 13 bases between. CDR3 bases: TGTGCCAGCAGCCCCCTGGGGAAGGGCTACACCTTC. Amino acid sequence: CASSPLGKGYTF.

This clone was observed a single time. V gene TRBV29-1 combines with J gene TRBJ1-1, with D perhaps TRBD1 (6 bases). V was shortened by 5 bases and J by 5 bases, with 15 bases between the two germline ends. The germline V gene has CDR1 SQVTM and CDR2 ANQGSEA. CDR3 length: 13 residues. DNA of the CDR3: TGCAGCGTTTTTTTGGGGGCGTTTACTGAAGCTTTCTTT. Its translation: CSVFLGAFTEAFF.

V is TRBV19 and J is TRBJ2-7, with 11 bases that match TRBD2. The CDR3 covers 12 residues. Germline V gene data show CDR1 as LNHDA and CDR2 as SQIVND (reference sequence). V lost 8 bases, J lost 7 bases, and 4 bases stayed unmatched. The CDR3 loop is CASGVAGGEQYF. In DNA, the CDR3 is TGTGCCAGTGGGGTAGCGGGAGGGGAGCAGTACTTC. Variable domain in full (rest from reference TRBV19 and TRBJ2-7): DGGITQSPKYLFRKEGQNVTLSCEQNLNHDAMYWYRQDPGQGLRLIYYSQIVNDFQKGDIAEGYSVSREKKESFPLTVTSAQKNPTAFYLCASGVAGGEQYFGPGTRLTVT.

This clone was found once. For the CDR3, the DNA is TGTGCCAGTGGCCCTTCGGACGGGGGTTATCAGCCCCAGCATTTT. It specifies CASGPSDGGYQPQHF. V and J are TRBV28 and TRBJ1-5; perhaps TRBD1 as D (5 bases). V was shortened by 9 bases and J by 5 bases, with 20 bases between the two germline ends. The CDR3 is 15 amino acids. The V gene's germline CDR1 is MDHEN and CDR2 SYDVKM. The full variable domain, its missing parts supplied by reference TRBV28 and TRBJ1-5, is DVKVTQSSRYLVKRTGEKVFLECVQDMDHENMFWYRQDPGLGLRLIYFSYDVKMKEKGDIPEGYSVSREKKERFSLILESASTNQTSMYLCASGPSDGGYQPQHFGDGTRLSIL.

The genes are TRBV6-4 and TRBJ2-3; tentative D call: TRBD2 (6 bases). Germline CDR1 reads MRHNA; CDR2 reads SNTAGT. CDR3 length equals 15 residues. Trimming removed 2 bases from V and 2 bases from J, with 11 bases in between. The CDR3 DNA is TGTGCCAGCAGTGACGAGAGCGGGCCCACAGATACGCAGTATTTT. Translation: CASSDESGPTDTQYF.

In its sample, this clone was seen once. This chain connects TRBV27 to TRBJ2-2; TRBD2 agrees at 10 bases. V lost 3 bases, J lost 8 bases, and 9 bases stayed unmatched. The length of the CDR3 is 16 residues. Germline assignment: CDR1 MNHEY and CDR2 SMNVEV (reference sequence). CDR3: CASSLKSGRAVGELFF. CDR3 in DNA: TGTGCCAGCAGTTTGAAGAGCGGGAGGGCCGTAGGGGAGCTGTTTTTT.

The rearrangement links TRBV6-5 to TRBJ2-1; TRBD1 aligns across 8 bases. CDR3 size: 15 residues. Per germline, CDR1 MNHEY and CDR2 SVGAGI. V trimming: 5 bases; J trimming: 5 bases; junction bases outside the gene matches: 8. This chain's CDR3 is CASSTDRARHNEQFF. As DNA, the CDR3 is TGTGCCAGCAGTACGGACAGGGCACGGCACAATGAGCAGTTCTTC.

The chain joins TRBV7-2 to TRBJ1-5; 7 bases are shared with TRBD1. The CDR3 is 14 residues long. Germline V CDR1 and CDR2: SGHTA, FQGNSA. J was trimmed by 7 bases and V by 1 base; bases with no gene match: 4. The CDR3 DNA reads as TGTGCCAGCAGCTTAGAGACAGGGAGCCAGCCCCAGCATTTT. It yields the protein CASSLETGSQPQHF.